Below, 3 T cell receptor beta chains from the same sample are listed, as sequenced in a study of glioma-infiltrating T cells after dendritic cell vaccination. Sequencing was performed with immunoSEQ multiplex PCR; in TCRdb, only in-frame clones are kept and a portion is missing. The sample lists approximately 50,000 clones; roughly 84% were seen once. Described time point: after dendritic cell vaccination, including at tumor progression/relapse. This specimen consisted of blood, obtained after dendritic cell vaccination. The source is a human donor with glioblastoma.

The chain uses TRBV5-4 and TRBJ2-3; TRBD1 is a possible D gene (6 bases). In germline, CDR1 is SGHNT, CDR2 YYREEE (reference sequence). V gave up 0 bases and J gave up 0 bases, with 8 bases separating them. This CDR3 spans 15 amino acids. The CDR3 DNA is TGTGCCAGCAGCTTGGGGGGGCCTAGCACAGATACGCAGTATTTT. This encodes CASSLGGPSTDTQYF.

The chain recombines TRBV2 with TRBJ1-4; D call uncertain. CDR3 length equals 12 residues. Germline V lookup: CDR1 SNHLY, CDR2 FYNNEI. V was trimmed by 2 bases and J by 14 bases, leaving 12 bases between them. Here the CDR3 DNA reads TGTGCCAGCAGTGAAAGCCTCGGGAGGCTGTTTTTT. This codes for CASSESLGRLFF. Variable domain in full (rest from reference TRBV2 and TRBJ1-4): EPEVTQTPSHQVTQMGQEVILRCVPISNHLYFYWYRQILGQKVEFLVSFYNNEISEKSEIFDDQFSVERPDGSNFTLKIRSTKLEDSAMYFCASSESLGRLFFGSGTQLSVL.

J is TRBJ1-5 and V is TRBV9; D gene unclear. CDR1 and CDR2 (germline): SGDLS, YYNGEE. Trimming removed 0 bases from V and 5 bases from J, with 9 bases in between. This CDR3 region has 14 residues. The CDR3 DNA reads TGTGCCAGCAGCGTAGGATCCGGGGATCAGCCCCAGCATTTT. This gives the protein CASSVGSGDQPQHF.